This TCR beta chain was identified during a study of blood T cell repertoires in COVID-19. As handled by the study authors: Quantification of nucleated cells was approximated via reference gene primer amplification. Repertoires were generated with immunoSEQ multiplex PCR, while TCRdb's copy carries only in-frame clones and drops some. That table supplies the V and J calls and clone size; D and trimming were determined from the DNA. The sample yields around 60,000 clones, approximately 84% seen once. Seattle patient enrollment occurred during active infection, with longitudinal follow-up thereafter. Per the germline V gene, CDR1 is GTSNPN and CDR2 is SVGIG (reference sequence). This CDR3 contains 14 residues. V was pared by 0 bases and J by 4 bases, with 12 bases between.

The sample comprised peripheral blood. This chain connects TRBV30 to TRBJ1-2; D is unresolved. The clonotype originates from a man aged 55 to 70 with COVID-19, enrolled during active disease. The CDR3 sequence is CAWSVLLGSYGYTF. The CDR3 DNA reads as TGTGCCTGGAGTGTACTATTAGGCAGCTATGGCTACACCTTC. The variable domain in full, with the rest retrieved from reference TRBV30 and TRBJ1-2, is SQTIHQWPATLVQPVGSPLSLECTVEGTSNPNLYWYRQAAGRGLQLLFYSVGIGQISSEVPQNLSASRPQDRQFILSSKKLLLSDSGFYLCAWSVLLGSYGYTFGSGTRLTVV.